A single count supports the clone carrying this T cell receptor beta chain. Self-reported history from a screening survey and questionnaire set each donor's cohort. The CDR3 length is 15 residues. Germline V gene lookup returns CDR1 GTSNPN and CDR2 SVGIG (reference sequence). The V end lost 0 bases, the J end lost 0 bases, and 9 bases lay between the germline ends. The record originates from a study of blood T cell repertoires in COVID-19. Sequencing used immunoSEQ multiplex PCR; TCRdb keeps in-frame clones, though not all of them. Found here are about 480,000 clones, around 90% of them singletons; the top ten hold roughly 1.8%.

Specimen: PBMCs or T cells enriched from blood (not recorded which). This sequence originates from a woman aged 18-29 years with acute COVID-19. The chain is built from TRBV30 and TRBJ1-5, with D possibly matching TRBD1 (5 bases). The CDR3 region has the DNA TGTGCCTGGAGTGTACTCGGGGGTAGCAATCAGCCCCAGCATTTT. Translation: CAWSVLGGSNQPQHF.